This TCR beta chain stems from a study of cytomegalovirus exposure and HLA in healthy donors. Whole-study findings and limits: Specific recognition of CMV antigens was confirmed in vitro for three chains (all CMV-associated). On later analysis, the bulk of CMV-associated TCR beta chains appeared to be HLA-restricted.

This CDR3 has 16 amino acids. V lost 0 bases and J lost 0; bases outside the gene matches: 3. From germline, CDR1 is MNHEY and CDR2 SMNVEV (reference sequence). Concerning this clone itself: Its matching antigen is unknown.

The PCR contained 60 Vbeta and 13 Jbeta primers. Libraries were prepared by immunoSEQ multiplex PCR; TCRdb keeps only in-frame clonotypes and omits some of them. The table records fewer than 65,000 clones, roughly 80% of them present only once. This rearrangement joins TRBV27 to TRBJ1-1, with 8 bases that match TRBD1. The sequenced sample consisted of PBMCs. The sequence derives from a woman in her 40s in good health and CMV-seropositive. CDR3 nucleotides: TGTGCCAGCAGTTTATCACAGGGGGGCATGAACACTGAAGCTTTCTTT. The encoded protein is CASSLSQGGMNTEAFF.